The T cell receptor beta chain described here comes from a study of T cells expressing NK-cell markers. Study summary: It was from sorted CD3+CD56+NKG2C+, CD3+CD56+NKG2C- and CD3+CD56-NKG2C+ T cells that TCR beta repertoires came. HCMV serostatus: seven of eight sequenced donors positive, one negative.

Germline V gene data show CDR1 as DFQATT and CDR2 as SNEGSKA (reference sequence). The CDR3 is 13 amino acids. Comments on this clonotype: Its antigen is not known.

Study results and caveats: About 1.0-8% of CD8+ T cells in about six donors belonged to dominant NKG2C+ clonotypes.

What made the TCR beta cDNA was 5'RACE template switching with UMIs. TCRdb reprocessed the 5' RACE reads; each CDR3 protein has one entry and no DNA is given. The sample has 500,000 to 600,000 distinct CDR3 sequences. The chain employs TRBV20-1 and TRBJ1-1; absent DNA, TCRdb's TRBD1 call cannot be checked. Sequencing was performed on blood T cells: a sorted CD56 or NKG2C T cell subset, CD4+ or CD8+ T cells, or bulk PBMC T cells (not recorded which). This sequence was found in a man younger than 35 in good health. CDR3 region: CSAQAGSTSEAFF.